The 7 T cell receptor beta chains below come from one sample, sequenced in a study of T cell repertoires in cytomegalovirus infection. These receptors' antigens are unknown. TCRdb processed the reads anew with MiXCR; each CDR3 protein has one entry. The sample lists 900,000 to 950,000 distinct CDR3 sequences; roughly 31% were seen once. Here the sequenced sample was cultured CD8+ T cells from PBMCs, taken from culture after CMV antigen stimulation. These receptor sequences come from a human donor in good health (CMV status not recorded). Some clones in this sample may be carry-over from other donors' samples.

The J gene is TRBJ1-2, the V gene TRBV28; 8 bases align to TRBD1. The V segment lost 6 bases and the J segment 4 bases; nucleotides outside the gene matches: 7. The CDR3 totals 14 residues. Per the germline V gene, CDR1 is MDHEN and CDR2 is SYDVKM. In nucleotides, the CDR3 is TGTGCCAGCAGGCCCAGGGACAGGACCTATGGCTACACCTTC. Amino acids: CASRPRDRTYGYTF.

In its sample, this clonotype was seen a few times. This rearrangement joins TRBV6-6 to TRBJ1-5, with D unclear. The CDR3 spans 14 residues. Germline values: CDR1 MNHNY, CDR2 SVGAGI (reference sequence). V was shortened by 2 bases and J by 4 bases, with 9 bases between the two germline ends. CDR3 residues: CASSYEYPNQPQHF. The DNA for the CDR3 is TGTGCCAGCAGTTACGAGTACCCAAATCAGCCCCAGCATTTT.

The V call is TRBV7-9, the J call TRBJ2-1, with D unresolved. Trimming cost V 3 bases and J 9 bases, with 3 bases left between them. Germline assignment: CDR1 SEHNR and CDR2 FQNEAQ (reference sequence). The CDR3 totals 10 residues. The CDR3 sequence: CASSLAEQFF. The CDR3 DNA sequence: TGTGCCAGCAGCTTGGCTGAGCAGTTCTTC. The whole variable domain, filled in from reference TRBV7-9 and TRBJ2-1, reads DTGVSQNPRHKITKRGQNVTFRCDPISEHNRLYWYRQTLGQGPEFLTYFQNEAQLEKSRLLSDRFSAERPKGSFSTLEIQRTEQGDSAMYLCASSLAEQFFGPGTRLTVL.

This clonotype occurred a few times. CDR3 bases: TGTGCCAGTAGTATTGGCACCTTCACAGATACGCAGTATTTT. Translation: CASSIGTFTDTQYF. The rearrangement uses TRBV19 and TRBJ2-3; D is unclear. The CDR3 has 14 residues. The germline CDR1 and CDR2 sequences are LNHDA and SQIVND (reference sequence). Between the trimmed V and J ends, which lost 3 bases and 2 bases, there was a span of 9 bases.

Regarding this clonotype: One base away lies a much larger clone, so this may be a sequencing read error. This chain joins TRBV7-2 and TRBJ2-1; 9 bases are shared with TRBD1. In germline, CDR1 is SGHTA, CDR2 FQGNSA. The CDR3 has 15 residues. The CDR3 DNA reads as TGTGCCAGCAGCTTAGTCGGAACAGGGGGCAATAAGCAGTTCTTC. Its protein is CASSLVGTGGNKQFF.

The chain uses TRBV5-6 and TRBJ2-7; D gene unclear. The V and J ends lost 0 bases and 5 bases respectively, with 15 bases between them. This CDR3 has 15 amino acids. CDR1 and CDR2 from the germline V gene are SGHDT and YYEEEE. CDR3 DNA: TGTGCCAGCAGCTTGGGAGGACGCCGTCCCGACGAGCAGTACTTC. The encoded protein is CASSLGGRRPDEQYF.

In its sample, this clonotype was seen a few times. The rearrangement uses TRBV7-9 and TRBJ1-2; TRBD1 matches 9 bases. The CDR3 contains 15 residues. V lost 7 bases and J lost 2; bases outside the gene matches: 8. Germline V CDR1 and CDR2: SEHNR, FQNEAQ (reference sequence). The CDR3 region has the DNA TGTGCCAGCATCGCAGGCACAGGGGGCAACTATGGCTACACCTTC. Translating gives CASIAGTGGNYGYTF.